This T cell receptor (beta chain) was profiled in a study of OX40 agonist ivuxolimab in advanced cancers. CDR3 length: 13 residues. V was cut by 2 bases and J by 2 bases, with 6 bases left in between. Germline V gene data show CDR1 as MNHEY and CDR2 as SVGAGI. Sequencing used immunoSEQ multiplex PCR; TCRdb keeps in-frame clones, though not all of them. The sample has approximately 77,000 clones; roughly nine tenths are singletons. The sample consisted of CD4+ or CD8+ T cells sorted from blood, taken in a trial of the OX40 agonist ivuxolimab. The source is an adult with an advanced solid tumor such as melanoma, head and neck, liver or kidney cancer. The chain has TRBV6-5 and TRBJ1-2; TRBD1 is a possible D gene (5 bases). DNA of the CDR3: TGTGCCAGCAGTTACGAGGGGAACTATGGCTACACCTTC. This codes for CASSYEGNYGYTF.